This T cell receptor beta chain came from a study of beta chain features in type 1 diabetes. Central memory, naive, regulatory and stem cell-like memory CD4+ cells were sorted by CD45RO/CCR7/CD25/CD127/CD95/CD27. Sequencing targeted expressed TCRB transcripts, as all isolated RNA had been reverse transcribed. Data came from immunoSEQ multiplex PCR; TCRdb stores just in-frame clones and leaves some out. The sample yields around 160,000 clones, 6.5% to 10% seen once. Overall study results and limits: Researchers caution that PCR might favor shorter templates, equally among patients and controls. Within each of all four CD4+ subsets, Type 1 diabetes patients had TCRB CDR3s that were moderately but significantly shorter.

Germline V gives CDR1 SGHRS, CDR2 YFSETQ. The length of the CDR3 is 17 residues. V shed 7 bases, J shed 5 bases, and the junction held 17 bases outside the gene matches. For this clone: Its antigen is still unknown.

The sample consisted of central memory CD4+ T cells from blood. The genes are TRBV5-1 and TRBJ1-1, with 10 bases fitting TRBD1. The receptor was derived from a woman aged 18-35 years with type 1 diabetes. The CDR3 DNA reads TGCGCCAGCTCGGGCCTGCCGGGGACAGGGGTACGGACTGAAGCTTTCTTT. It translates to CASSGLPGTGVRTEAFF.